This T cell receptor beta chain was observed in a study of B cell selection in AIRE deficiency (dated by TCRdb to about 2019). About the full investigation: Researchers compared the TCRbeta repertoires of sorted blood CD4+ conventional T cells and regulatory T cells from AIRE-deficient patients with the corresponding repertoires from healthy controls. The TCR-sequenced cohort comprised roughly five AIRE-deficient APECED patients and roughly five healthy control donors.

Points on this clone: What this receptor recognizes is not known. Base qualities are not recorded, but no much larger clone differs from it by a single base.

General findings and caveats noted by the study authors: In AIRE-deficient patients, Tconv and Treg cells had TCRBV gene usage, CDR3 length and TCR diversity comparable to those in healthy donors. Among approximately 3,400 shared Treg TCRbeta sequences, 31.6% were shared exclusively by healthy donors and about 9.3% exclusively by patients, which suggests that Treg selection is less efficient in the absence of AIRE. Approximately 29% of the Treg TCRbeta sequences shared among healthy donors were detected in patient Tconv cells, suggesting that Treg-biased clones are diverted into the Tconv compartment. Only TCRbeta chains were sequenced; approximately 40% of shared healthy-donor Treg sequences also occurred in healthy Tconv, possibly because of differing TCRalpha chains. Shared Treg sequences had shorter CDR3s, reflecting a bias toward rearrangements with few non-templated nucleotide insertions.

Conventional CD4 T cells were sorted as CD4+CD127+ cells. The control samples were obtained from healthy donors who were not related to the patients. A FACSAria flow cytometer was used to sort the Tconv and Treg cells intended for TCRbeta sequencing. Sorted cells were collected into 5-ml round-bottom polystyrene tubes, and dry cell pellets were frozen at -80°C before sequencing. The germline V gene provides CDR1 SGHDN and CDR2 FVKESK. V is pared back by 4 bases and J by 4 bases, with 16 bases lying between the germline termini. Spanning cysteine to phenylalanine, the CDR3 consists of 15 amino acids. CDR3 DNA is the only sequence kept; it has 45 bases, read in frame from the first base. TCRbeta chain sequencing was performed with the immunoSEQ platform. The paper's processing steps were these. When conventional T cell repertoires were pooled, patients gave about 11x10^4 distinct in-frame TCRbeta sequences, while healthy donors gave 130,000 to 150,000. Treg TCRbeta sequences shared by two or more individuals were defined as public, and these public Treg TCRbeta sequences were subsequently searched for in Tconv repertoires. To test for differences between groups, Mann-Whitney U tests with Bonferroni-Dunn correction were run in GraphPad Prism 7.03. The clones in this table, taken by TCRdb from immuneACCESS, are in-frame only. Not every clone is retained; where verified, under half of the shortfall comes from an unresolved V gene, and the cause of the rest is unknown. D and trimming come from the DNA, and the V and J calls and clone size come from that table. The table for this sample lists about 22,000 clones; roughly 96% of them were counted only once. Roughly 0.16% of the sample is taken by the ten largest.

The material sequenced was CD4+CD127+ conventional T cells sorted from PBMCs. The chain is assembled from TRBV14 and TRBJ1-2; no D gene is confidently identified. The sequence was obtained from a human donor in good health. In nucleotide form, the sequence is TGTGCCAGCAGCCCTGGAAGCTTGGGCATCTATGGCTACACCTTC. Translation gives CASSPGSLGIYGYTF.